The clone carrying this TCR beta chain was counted a few times. The antigen is undetermined. The source of the sample is a study of response to subunit inactivated influenza vaccine. The V gene's germline CDR1 is LNHNV and CDR2 YYDKDF (reference sequence). CDR3 size: 14 residues. Trimming stripped 6 bases from V and 9 bases from J, with 18 bases between. One entry per CDR3 protein, called by TCRdb with MiXCR from the RT-PCR reads. The table has about 800,000 distinct CDR3 sequences, 21% seen once. Findings of the study overall: T cells newly recruited by each seasonal influenza vaccination are few, the authors suggested.

This TCR derives from a man in his fifties or sixties who received an inactivated influenza vaccine. The material was PBMCs from blood, obtained around 5 days after vaccination. The J gene is TRBJ2-1, the V gene TRBV15, with D unclear. DNA for the CDR3: TGTGCCACCAGTGATGAGGTCCCGAGGACTGAGCAGTTCTTC. Translation: CATSDEVPRTEQFF.